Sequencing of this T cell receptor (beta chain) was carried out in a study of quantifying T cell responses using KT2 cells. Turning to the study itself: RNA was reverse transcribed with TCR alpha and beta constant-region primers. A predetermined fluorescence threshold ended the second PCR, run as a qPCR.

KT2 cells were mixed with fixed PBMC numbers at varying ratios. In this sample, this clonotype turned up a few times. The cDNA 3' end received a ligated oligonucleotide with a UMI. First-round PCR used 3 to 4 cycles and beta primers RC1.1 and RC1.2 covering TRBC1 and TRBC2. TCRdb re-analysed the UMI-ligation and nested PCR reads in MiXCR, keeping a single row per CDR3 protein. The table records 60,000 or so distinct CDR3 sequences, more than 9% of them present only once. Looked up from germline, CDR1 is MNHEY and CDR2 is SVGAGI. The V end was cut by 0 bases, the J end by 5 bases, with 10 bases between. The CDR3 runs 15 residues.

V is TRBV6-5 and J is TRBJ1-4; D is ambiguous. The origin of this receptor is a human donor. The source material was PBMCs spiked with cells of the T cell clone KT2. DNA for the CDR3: TGTGCCAGCAGTTACTCGAGGTACCGAAATGAAAAACTGTTTTTT. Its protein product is CASSYSRYRNEKLFF.